This TCR beta chain is drawn from a study of blood T cell repertoires in COVID-19. Whole-study context: There were acute and convalescent COVID-19 samples, and they came from the United States, Italy and Spain. Sample material is recorded as cDNA or gDNA derived from T cells, B-cell-depleted T cells, or PBMCs.

As processed by the authors: Amplification from reference gene primers served as the basis for estimated nucleated cell counts. Profiled with immunoSEQ multiplex PCR; TCRdb holds only in-frame clones, not every one. The D gene and trimming were derived from the DNA, and the V and J assignments and clone size from that table. The sample has fewer than 110,000 clones; nearly 90% are singletons. The CDR3 spans 15 residues. The sequence was collected from a man aged 45-60 years in a cohort sampled during active COVID-19. The sequencing sample was made of peripheral blood. V gene TRBV21-1 combines with J gene TRBJ2-7; TRBD1, the D gene given by the table, was not confirmed from the DNA. TRBV21-1 corresponds to a pseudogene. The CDR3 DNA reads as TGTGCCAGCAGCAAAGGTGCAGGGGTGGCCTACGAGCAGTACTTC. Translating it yields CASSKGAGVAYEQYF.